The next 30 T cell receptor beta chains were all read from a single sample in a study of T cell clones after liver transplantation. Profiled with immunoSEQ multiplex PCR; TCRdb holds only in-frame clones, not every one. The sample holds approximately 65,000 clones, about 91% seen once. The source was CD4+ T cells from blood, collected less than 27 months after liver transplant. Receptors originate from a human patient who received a liver transplant. Some T cells may have originated in the graft donor.

V is TRBV6-5 and J is TRBJ2-7; no definite D call. V lost 6 bases, J lost 9 bases, and 18 bases lay in between. Germline V lookup: CDR1 MNHEY, CDR2 SVGAGI. This CDR3 region has 13 residues. CDR3 loop: CASSSTRSLTQYF. CDR3 in DNA: TGTGCCAGCAGCTCGACCAGGTCCTTGACGCAGTACTTC.

This chain connects TRBV28 to TRBJ1-1; D might be TRBD1 (5 bases). The CDR3 is 14 residues long. V gave up 4 bases and J gave up 4 bases, with 13 bases separating them. CDR1 MDHEN and CDR2 SYDVKM come from the germline V gene. The CDR3 region is CASSWTGGGTEAFF. The CDR3 nucleotides are TGTGCCAGCAGTTGGACGGGGGGAGGCACTGAAGCTTTCTTT.

The genes are TRBV29-1 and TRBJ2-7; D gene uncertain. Germline loops: CDR1 SQVTM, CDR2 ANQGSEA. The CDR3 has 12 residues. Trimming removed 7 bases at V and 4 bases at J, with 14 bases between. This CDR3 is CSAGLAEYEQYF. Here the CDR3 DNA reads TGCAGCGCCGGCTTGGCTGAGTACGAGCAGTACTTC.

The count of this clone is one. The V call is TRBV15, the J call TRBJ1-2; 9 bases are shared with TRBD1. From germline, CDR1 is LNHNV and CDR2 YYDKDF (reference sequence). This CDR3 is built from 14 residues. V shed 4 bases and J 7 bases; nucleotides not matched to a gene: 7. This CDR3 is CATSIRQGEGGYTF. The DNA of the CDR3 is TGTGCCACCAGCATAAGACAGGGGGAGGGTGGCTACACCTTC.

The chain is built from TRBV15 and TRBJ2-5; either TRBD1 or TRBD2 may supply D (6 bases each). Germline CDR1 is LNHNV and CDR2 is YYDKDF (reference sequence). Trimming pared 2 bases from V and 5 bases from J, leaving 15 bases between. The CDR3 is made up of 15 amino acids. For the CDR3, the DNA is TGTGCCACCAGCAGACGGTCCGGGGGCGGGGAGACCCAGTACTTC. This encodes CATSRRSGGGETQYF.

Here the CDR3 reads CASSLDALEQFF. Here the CDR3 DNA reads TGCGCCAGCAGCTTGGACGCCCTAGAGCAGTTCTTC. The chain carries TRBV5-1 and TRBJ2-1; D gene ambiguous. Germline CDR1 reads SGHRS; CDR2 reads YFSETQ. The ends were cut back, 0 bases at V and 10 bases at J, with 8 bases in the middle. The CDR3 has 12 amino acids.

The rearrangement uses TRBV4-3 and TRBJ2-7; D gene ambiguous. From germline, CDR1 is LGHNA and CDR2 YSLEER. The CDR3 runs 11 residues. With 4 bases removed from V and 3 bases from J, the gap between germline ends came to 4 bases. The CDR3 DNA sequence: TGCGCCAGCAGCCGAGGCTACGAGCAGTACTTC. It specifies CASSRGYEQYF.

The chain is built from TRBV11-2 and TRBJ1-1, with D possibly TRBD1 on 6 matching bases. In germline, CDR1 is SGHAT, CDR2 FQNNGV. The CDR3 has 15 amino acids. Trimming pared 0 bases from V and 4 bases from J, leaving 12 bases between. The DNA for the CDR3 is TGTGCCAGCAGCTTAGACGTGGGGGCTGGCACTGAAGCTTTCTTT. Residues: CASSLDVGAGTEAFF.

The chain uses TRBV5-4 and TRBJ2-3; tentatively, D is TRBD2 (7 bases). CDR1 is SGHNT and CDR2 is YYREEE in the germline V gene (reference sequence). The length of the CDR3 is 13 residues. The V end lost 0 bases, the J end lost 6 bases, and 8 bases lay between the germline ends. The CDR3 protein is CASSLEGGDTQYF. Here the CDR3 DNA reads TGTGCCAGCAGCTTGGAGGGGGGGGATACGCAGTATTTT.

The genes are TRBV12-5 and TRBJ1-3; D uncertain. The CDR3 extends over 14 amino acids. The V end was cut by 3 bases, the J end by 6 bases, with 12 bases between. In germline, CDR1 is LGHNT, CDR2 FRNRAP. CDR3 nucleotides: TGTGCTAGTGGTTTATCCGGTAGGGAAAACACCATATATTTT. Translation: CASGLSGRENTIYF. The variable domain in full, completed from reference TRBV12-5 and TRBJ1-3, reads DARVTQTPRHKVTEMGQEVTMRCQPILGHNTVFWYRQTMMQGLELLAYFRNRAPLDDSGMPKDRFSAEMPDATLATLKIQPSEPRDSAVYFCASGLSGRENTIYFGEGSWLTVV.

This chain joins TRBV27 and TRBJ2-7; the match to TRBD1 covers 10 bases. Germline V gene sequence: CDR1 MNHEY, CDR2 SMNVEV (reference sequence). CDR3 length: 16 residues. Germline trimming cut 4 bases from V and 4 bases from J; bases unmatched to any gene: 10. DNA for the CDR3: TGTGCCAGCAGTTCATCCGGGACAGGGGTTCGTTACGAGCAGTACTTC. Translating gives CASSSSGTGVRYEQYF.

This clone was observed a few times. The gene calls are TRBV5-1 and TRBJ2-7; TRBD1 matches at 8 bases. The V gene end was trimmed by 0 bases and the J gene end by 2 bases; junction bases not matched to a gene: 4. The CDR3 has 15 residues. Germline values: CDR1 SGHRS, CDR2 YFSETQ. CDR3 sequence reads: CASSLALTGAYEQYF. Here the CDR3 DNA reads TGCGCCAGCAGCTTGGCCCTGACAGGGGCCTACGAGCAGTACTTC.

The chain joins TRBV7-3 to TRBJ2-1; TRBD2 aligns across 8 bases. The CDR3 consists of 15 residues. The trim removed 1 base at V and 8 bases at J, leaving 7 bases unmatched. Germline CDR1 reads SGHTA; CDR2 reads FQGTGA. The CDR3 region is CASSLSDGRVDEQFF. The CDR3 DNA sequence: TGTGCCAGCAGCTTAAGTGACGGGAGGGTTGATGAGCAGTTCTTC.

The chain recombines TRBV4-3 with TRBJ2-1; TRBD1 matches at 8 bases. Germline V gene data show CDR1 as LGHNA and CDR2 as YSLEER. The CDR3 covers 14 residues. J lost 8 bases, V lost 2 bases, and 5 bases had no gene match. CDR3 residues: CASSQLDRVDEQFF. For the CDR3, the DNA is TGCGCCAGCAGCCAACTGGACAGGGTGGATGAGCAGTTCTTC.

This clone was found once. The CDR3 DNA reads TGTGCCAGCAGCTTAGGGTGGCCAGCAGTCTACAATGAGCAGTTCTTC. Encoded protein: CASSLGWPAVYNEQFF. V is TRBV11-2 and J is TRBJ2-1; no firm D call. Germline assignment: CDR1 SGHAT and CDR2 FQNNGV. V was pared by 1 base and J by 3 bases, with 13 bases between. The CDR3 is 16 residues long.

The rearrangement links TRBV7-9 to TRBJ2-2; 8 nucleotides line up with TRBD2. CDR3 size: 15 residues. V trimming: 0 bases; J trimming: 7 bases; junction bases outside the gene matches: 4. CDR1 and CDR2 from the germline V gene are SEHNR and FQNEAQ (reference sequence). The CDR3 nucleotides are TGTGCCAGCAGCTTAGCGCAGCGGGAGAACGGGGAGCTGTTTTTT. This translates into CASSLAQRENGELFF.

The chain has TRBV15 and TRBJ1-2; 7 bases match TRBD1. Germline V gene sequence: CDR1 LNHNV, CDR2 YYDKDF (reference sequence). The V segment lost 1 base and the J segment 7 bases; nucleotides outside the gene matches: 6. This CDR3 comprises 14 residues. CDR3 bases: TGTGCCACCAGCAGAGGGGAAGGGGGCCTTGGCTACACCTTC. Encoded protein: CATSRGEGGLGYTF. The full variable domain, with the rest looked up from reference TRBV15 and TRBJ1-2, is DAMVIQNPRYQVTQFGKPVTLSCSQTLNHNVMYWYQQKSSQAPKLLFHYYDKDFNNEADTPDNFQSRRPNTSFCFLDIRSPGLGDTAMYLCATSRGEGGLGYTFGSGTRLTVV.

The CDR3 coding sequence is TGCACCAGCAGCCTAGAGGGACAGGGGCTTCGCTACACCTTC. It translates to CTSSLEGQGLRYTF. The V gene is TRBV1, the J gene TRBJ1-2; the DNA was not used to check the table's D call, TRBD1. TRBV1 is designated a pseudogene. The CDR3 is 14 amino acids.

This rearrangement joins TRBV6-5 to TRBJ1-4; tentatively, D is TRBD1 (5 bases). CDR1 is MNHEY, CDR2 SVGAGI, per germline. This CDR3 contains 14 residues. Trimming shortened V by 6 bases and J by 0 bases, and 8 bases separated the two germline ends. The CDR3 nucleotides are TGTGCCAGCAGCCGACAGCCAACTAATGAAAAACTGTTTTTT. Its translation: CASSRQPTNEKLFF.

The V call is TRBV11-3, the J call TRBJ2-5; D gene unclear. The V gene lost 0 bases and the J gene lost 4 bases, with 12 bases spanning the gap. CDR1 and CDR2 (germline): SGHNT, YENEEA. The CDR3 sequence is 15 residues long. The CDR3 sequence is CASSLDPTTSETQYF. Here the CDR3 DNA reads TGTGCCAGCAGCTTAGATCCAACAACGTCAGAGACCCAGTACTTC.

The chain employs TRBV28 and TRBJ2-5; no clear D gene. Germline V gene sequence: CDR1 MDHEN, CDR2 SYDVKM. Trimming removed 4 bases at V and 5 bases at J, with 8 bases between. The CDR3 runs 12 residues. CDR3 sequence reads: CASSSQTETQYF. The CDR3 bases are TGTGCCAGCAGTTCTCAGACCGAGACCCAGTACTTC.

The V and J genes are TRBV14 and TRBJ2-5, with D perhaps assigned TRBD1 or TRBD2 (5 bases each). CDR1 is SGHDN, CDR2 FVKESK, per germline. The V end lost 8 bases, the J end lost 6 bases, and 25 bases lay between the germline ends. The CDR3 has 16 amino acids. CDR3 DNA sequence: TGTGCCAGCTCTCCCCCCGAGTTGGGGGTGGTGAAGACCCAGTACTTC. This codes for CASSPPELGVVKTQYF.

V usage is TRBV5-1 and J usage is TRBJ2-7; D tentatively fits TRBD1 or TRBD2 (5 bases each). Looked up from germline, CDR1 is SGHRS and CDR2 is YFSETQ. V was trimmed by 4 bases and J by 7 bases, leaving 12 bases between them. This CDR3 region has 12 residues. The CDR3 sequence: CASSRGSSEQYF. The DNA for the CDR3 is TGCGCCAGCAGCCGGGGCTCAAGTGAGCAGTACTTC.

V and J are TRBV7-3 and TRBJ2-7; 8 bases match TRBD2. After removal of 5 bases from V and 4 bases from J, the junction contained 10 bases not matched to a gene. The CDR3 covers 15 residues. Germline CDR1 SGHTA, CDR2 FQGTGA. In nucleotides, the CDR3 is TGTGCCAGCAGCCCCTTTTCCGGGACTAGTTACGAGCAGTACTTC. It encodes CASSPFSGTSYEQYF.

CDR3 bases: TGCGCCAGCAGCGTGGACAGGGTGAACACCGGGGAGCTGTTTTTT. Its translation: CASSVDRVNTGELFF. This chain connects TRBV5-1 to TRBJ2-2; 8 nucleotides agree with TRBD1. J was trimmed by 1 base and V by 4 bases; bases with no gene match: 3. In germline, CDR1 is SGHRS, CDR2 YFSETQ. CDR3 length: 15 amino acids.

This chain links TRBV6-5 with TRBJ1-5, with D perhaps TRBD1 (6 bases). The CDR3 totals 14 residues. V was shortened by 6 bases and J by 3 bases, with 12 bases between the two germline ends. Germline values: CDR1 MNHEY, CDR2 SVGAGI. The CDR3 region is CASSYGGPNQPQHF. CDR3 nucleotide sequence: TGTGCCAGCAGCTATGGGGGCCCCAATCAGCCCCAGCATTTT.

For this clone: Other DNA sequences from this sample encode an identical CDR3 as well. The chain has TRBV4-3 and TRBJ1-1; 7 bases are shared with TRBD1. The CDR3 is 15 amino acids. The V and J ends lost 1 base and 4 bases, in that order; junction bases with no gene match: 6. Per the germline V gene, CDR1 is LGHNA and CDR2 is YSLEER. The CDR3 region is CASSQGGPGGTEAFF. CDR3 DNA: TGCGCCAGCAGCCAAGGAGGTCCAGGGGGCACTGAAGCTTTCTTT.

The chain links TRBV11-3 to TRBJ2-3, with 7 nucleotides matching TRBD2. Germline V gene data show CDR1 as SGHNT and CDR2 as YENEEA. Unmatched junction bases numbered 6, after V lost 6 bases and J lost 0 bases. The CDR3 extends over 15 amino acids. CDR3 coding DNA: TGTGCCAGCAGTTTTAGCGGGCCGAGCACAGATACGCAGTATTTT. This codes for CASSFSGPSTDTQYF.

The V call is TRBV9, the J call TRBJ1-1; D gene uncertain. Looked up from germline, CDR1 is SGDLS and CDR2 is YYNGEE. The CDR3 consists of 13 residues. V lost 2 bases to trimming and J lost 1 base, with 6 bases between them. As DNA, the CDR3 is TGTGCCAGCAGCGTCAATACGAACACTGAAGCTTTCTTT. This translates into CASSVNTNTEAFF.

The CDR3: CASSQERRGIFAQAFF. The CDR3 DNA reads TGCGCCAGCAGCCAAGAAAGGCGGGGGATCTTCGCCCAAGCTTTCTTT. The chain is built from TRBV4-1 and TRBJ1-1, with TRBD1 as a possible D gene (5 bases). V lost 0 bases and J 9 bases, leaving 20 bases between the germline ends. The CDR3 sequence is 16 residues long. CDR1 is MGHRA, CDR2 YSYEKL, per germline.